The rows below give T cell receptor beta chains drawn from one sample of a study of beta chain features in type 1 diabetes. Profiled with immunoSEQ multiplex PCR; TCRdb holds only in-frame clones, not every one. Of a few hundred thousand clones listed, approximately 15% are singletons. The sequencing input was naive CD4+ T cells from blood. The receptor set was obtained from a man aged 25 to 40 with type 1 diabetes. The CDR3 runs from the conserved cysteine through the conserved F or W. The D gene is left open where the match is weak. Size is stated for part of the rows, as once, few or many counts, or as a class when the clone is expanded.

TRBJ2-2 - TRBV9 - CASARQGGTGELFF TGTGCCAGCGCTCGCCAGGGCGGCACCGGGGAGCTGTTTTTT
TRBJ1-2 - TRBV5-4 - CASTRTGNYGYTF TGTGCCAGCACCCGCACAGGAAACTATGGCTACACCTTC
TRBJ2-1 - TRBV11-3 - CASSLAGLDNEQFF TGTGCCAGCAGCTTAGCGGGTTTGGACAATGAGCAGTTCTTC
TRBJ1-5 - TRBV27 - CASSLTGDQPQHF TGTGCCAGCAGTTTAACAGGCGATCAGCCCCAGCATTTT
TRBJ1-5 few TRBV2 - CASSLYGGQPQHF TGTGCCAGCAGCCTTTACGGTGGTCAGCCCCAGCATTTT
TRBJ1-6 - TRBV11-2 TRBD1 CASSLGGGNSPLHF TGTGCCAGCAGCTTAGGAGGGGGCAATTCACCCCTCCACTTT
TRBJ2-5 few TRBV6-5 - CASSYSWDNQETQYF TGTGCCAGCAGTTACTCGTGGGACAACCAAGAGACCCAGTACTTC
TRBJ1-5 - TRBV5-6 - CASSYGTPSNQPQHF TGTGCCAGCAGCTACGGGACACCTAGCAATCAGCCCCAGCATTTT
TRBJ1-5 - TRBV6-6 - CASGSLESNQPQHF TGTGCCAGCGGGAGTCTAGAGAGCAATCAGCCCCAGCATTTT
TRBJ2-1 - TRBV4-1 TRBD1 CASSRGQGPYNEQFF TGCGCCAGCAGCCGAGGACAGGGGCCCTACAATGAGCAGTTCTTC
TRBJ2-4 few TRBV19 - CASSEGGLAKNIQYF TGTGCCAGTAGCGAGGGGGGGCTGGCCAAAAACATTCAGTACTTC
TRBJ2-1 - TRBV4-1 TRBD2 CASSRSGSNYNEQFF TGCGCCAGCAGCCGCAGCGGGAGCAACTACAATGAGCAGTTCTTC